The clone carrying this TCR beta chain was picked up many times. Its antigen is not known. This sample is part of a study of blood T cells in healthy people across ages. Findings and caveats of the study: Older age coincided with a roughly linear decline in TCR beta diversity per million T cells.

The second PCR ran 7 to 11 cycles with a sample-barcoded 5' primer and J-beta primers. TCRdb reanalysed the 5' RACE reads using MiXCR and keeps one entry per CDR3 protein. Seen here are about 930,000 distinct CDR3 sequences, 29% observed once, and the top ten hold roughly 10%. This CDR3 spans 15 amino acids. CDR1 is SGHTA, CDR2 FQGNSA, per germline. After removal of 4 bases from V and 0 bases from J, the junction contained 6 bases not matched to a gene. Russia was home to the donors, healthy Caucasian individuals aged roughly 6 to 95. PBMCs numbering at least 6.5 million were isolated per sample. These same records also appear under a second study, on T cells of mothers and their children.

The TCR was taken from a woman between 40 and 55 years old in good health. The sample taken for sequencing was blood. The rearrangement links TRBV7-2 to TRBJ2-7; 7 bases match TRBD1. The CDR3 loop is CASSSDRVSSYEQYF. CDR3 DNA: TGTGCCAGCAGCTCCGACAGGGTTAGCTCCTACGAGCAGTACTTC.